Presented here are 18 T cell receptor beta chains from one specimen sequenced in a study of spatial heterogeneity in lung cancer. No antigen has been identified for these receptors. TCRdb re-called the 5' RACE reads with MiXCR, one entry per CDR3 protein. The sample lists 24,000 or so distinct CDR3 sequences, roughly 9% seen once, with almost 8% in the top ten. Study-level points and caveats: One measure, the expanded intratumoral alpha and beta TCR count, tracked tumor mutation counts.

The time point here: sample taken at primary tumor resection. The starting material was lung tumor tissue, obtained at surgery. The receptors were sampled from a male donor with early-stage non-small cell lung cancer.

The V and J genes are TRBV6-5 and TRBJ1-1, with unresolved D. Germline CDR1 MNHEY, CDR2 SVGAGI. The CDR3 runs to 15 residues. V was pared by 6 bases and J by 1 base, with 15 bases between. The CDR3 loop reads CASSPNKGGNTEAFF. The CDR3 coding sequence is TGTGCCAGCAGCCCAAACAAGGGCGGGAACACTGAAGCTTTCTTT.

This clonotype has a count of ten or more. The gene calls are TRBV7-2 and TRBJ2-5; tentatively, D is TRBD1 (6 bases). Between the trimmed V and J ends, which lost 5 bases and 4 bases, there was a span of 17 bases. Germline CDR1 reads SGHTA; CDR2 reads FQGNSA. This CDR3 has 15 amino acids. The CDR3 reads CASSLGNRARETQYF. Here the CDR3 DNA reads TGTGCCAGCAGCCTCGGCAACAGGGCAAGAGAGACCCAGTACTTC.

In this sample, this clonotype turned up many times. V is TRBV24-1 and J is TRBJ2-1; D unresolved. Germline CDR1 and CDR2: KGHDR and SFDVKD. The V end lost 3 bases, the J end lost 5 bases, and 16 bases lay between the germline ends. The CDR3 has 16 amino acids. This CDR3 reads CATSDRLVLNNNEQFF. The CDR3 DNA follows: TGTGCCACCAGTGATCGGCTAGTTCTAAATAACAATGAGCAGTTCTTC.

The V and J genes are TRBV7-2 and TRBJ2-7; 12 bases fit TRBD1. CDR1 is SGHTA and CDR2 is FQGNSA in the germline V gene. The CDR3 is 15 amino acids. With V trimmed by 5 bases and J by 7 bases, 9 bases remained unmatched. Here the CDR3 DNA reads TGTGCCAGCAGCGGACTGGGACAGGGGGCGGGTGAGCAGTACTTC. Translated: CASSGLGQGAGEQYF.

This clonotype was observed a few times. The chain uses TRBV5-1 and TRBJ2-7; 9 positions agree with TRBD1. Germline V gene sequence: CDR1 SGHRS, CDR2 YFSETQ. With V trimmed by 4 bases and J by 2 bases, 4 bases remained unmatched. There are 14 residues in the CDR3. The DNA for the CDR3 is TGCGCCAGCAGCAAGGACAGGGGACCCTACGAGCAGTACTTC. This gives the protein CASSKDRGPYEQYF.

This clonotype occurred many times. CDR3 DNA sequence: TGTGCCAGCAGCTTGGGACTAGCGGGAGGGTTTACCGGGGAGCTGTTTTTT. It yields the protein CASSLGLAGGFTGELFF. The V and J genes are TRBV7-2 and TRBJ2-2, with 16 bases that match TRBD2. The CDR3 length is 17 residues. V shed 3 bases and J 5 bases; nucleotides not matched to a gene: 3. CDR1 and CDR2 from the germline V gene are SGHTA and FQGNSA.

By sample share, this clonotype is large. The V gene is TRBV7-3, the J gene TRBJ2-2; D remains unclear. V lost 2 bases and J 4 bases, leaving 2 bases between the germline ends. Germline CDR1 SGHTA, CDR2 FQGTGA. The CDR3 is made up of 12 amino acids. In DNA, the CDR3 is TGTGCCAGCAGCTTAGGCACCGGGGAGCTGTTTTTT. Protein: CASSLGTGELFF.

This clonotype was counted a few times. This rearrangement joins TRBV4-2 to TRBJ1-4; D is undetermined. The CDR3 length is 16 residues. Germline lookup yields CDR1 LGHNA and CDR2 YNFKEQ. The germline V and J ends were trimmed by 0 bases and 0 bases, with 8 bases remaining between them. CDR3 region: CASSQDPQATNEKLFF. The CDR3 DNA sequence: TGTGCCAGCAGCCAAGATCCCCAAGCAACTAATGAAAAACTGTTTTTT.

At least ten counts were recorded for this clonotype. This rearrangement joins TRBV6-6 to TRBJ1-5; D uncertain. Trimming pared 8 bases from V and 0 bases from J, leaving 8 bases between. The germline gives CDR1 MNHNY, CDR2 SVGAGI (reference sequence). The CDR3 has 13 amino acids. The CDR3 loop is CASGDRSNQPQHF. CDR3 bases: TGTGCCAGCGGAGACCGTAGCAATCAGCCCCAGCATTTT.

A few counts support this clonotype. The rearrangement links TRBV6-6 to TRBJ1-6; 8 bases agree with TRBD1. Germline assignment: CDR1 MNHNY and CDR2 SVGAGI (reference sequence). Trimming took 5 bases from V and 7 from J; bases not matched to a gene: 10. The CDR3 loop spans 16 amino acids. CDR3 sequence (DNA): TGTGCCAGCAGTCTCCTCCAGGGGGCGCGGAATTCACCCCTCCACTTT. Translated: CASSLLQGARNSPLHF.

This clonotype was found many times. V usage is TRBV29-1 and J usage is TRBJ2-3; D may match TRBD1 or TRBD2 (6 bases each). The CDR3 is 13 amino acids. V was pared by 4 bases and J by 2 bases, with 10 bases between. The germline V gene encodes CDR1 SQVTM and CDR2 ANQGSEA. CDR3 region: CSVGGGSTDTQYF. The CDR3 region has the DNA TGCAGCGTTGGAGGGGGGTCCACAGATACGCAGTATTTT.

This clonotype has a count of ten or more. V is TRBV12-3 or TRBV12-4 and J is TRBJ2-3, with 12 bases that match TRBD2. Trimming removed 3 bases from V and 2 bases from J; junction bases left unmatched: 3. CDR3 size: 16 residues. The CDR3 sequence: CASSFGLAGITDTQYF. The CDR3 DNA reads as TGTGCCAGCAGTTTCGGACTAGCGGGGATCACAGATACGCAGTATTTT.

In this sample, this clonotype turned up many times. V gene TRBV27 combines with J gene TRBJ1-1; 7 bases map to TRBD1. The trim removed 11 bases at V and 1 base at J, leaving 4 bases unmatched. CDR1 is MNHEY, CDR2 SMNVEV, per germline (reference sequence). The CDR3 is made up of 12 amino acids. The CDR3: CASRDRNTEAFF. The CDR3 nucleotides are TGTGCCTCCCGGGACAGGAACACTGAAGCTTTCTTT.

V gene TRBV20-1 combines with J gene TRBJ2-5; D ambiguous. V was pared by 5 bases and J by 2 bases, with 12 bases between. The CDR3 sequence is 13 residues long. CDR1 and CDR2 (germline): DFQATT, SNEGSKA (reference sequence). CDR3 coding DNA: TGCAGTGCTTCTGTACCCTCACAAGAGACCCAGTACTTC. Translation: CSASVPSQETQYF.

The chain is built from TRBV23-1 and TRBJ2-5; D may be TRBD2 (5 bases). TRBV23-1 falls under the ORF class, with uncertain function. The CDR3 runs 16 residues. Trimming left V 0 bases short and J 2 bases short, with 13 bases between. DNA for the CDR3: TGCGCCAGCAGTCAATCAAGCGGACCACCGCAAGAGACCCAGTACTTC. As protein: CASSQSSGPPQETQYF.

The V gene is TRBV20-1, the J gene TRBJ2-5; possible D gene TRBD2, 6 bases. With 5 bases removed from V and 3 bases from J, the gap between germline ends came to 16 bases. Germline CDR1 reads DFQATT; CDR2 reads SNEGSKA (reference sequence). This CDR3 comprises 14 residues. The CDR3 is CSAGRRAGEETQYF. The CDR3 DNA follows: TGCAGTGCTGGACGGAGGGCCGGAGAAGAGACCCAGTACTTC.

This clonotype was seen a handful of times. The chain carries TRBV6-5 and TRBJ2-4; unclear D gene. V was clipped by 3 bases and J by 1 base, with 10 bases between them. CDR3 length: 15 residues. The germline CDR1 and CDR2 sequences are MNHEY and SVGAGI. CDR3: CASSYGAYAKNIQYF. Written as DNA, the CDR3 is TGTGCCAGCAGTTATGGCGCTTATGCCAAAAACATTCAGTACTTC.

A word on this clonotype: The germline gene is not matched at one end of the junction; a read error may be the cause. The chain carries TRBV12-3 or TRBV12-4 and TRBJ2-2, with a tentative D call TRBD2 (5 bases). The CDR3 has 13 amino acids. The CDR3 region is CASSSPNTGELIF. DNA for the CDR3: TGTGCCAGCAGTTCCCCGAACACCGGGGAGCTGATTTTT.